These 5 T cell receptor beta chains were all obtained from the same sample, sequenced in a study of neurological immune-mediated disorders. Each CDR3 protein gets one entry after TCRdb re-called the 5' RACE reads with MiXCR. Altogether tens of thousands of distinct CDR3 sequences are present, roughly 14% being singletons, with the ten largest covering approximately 3.6%. Material for sequencing was CD4+ T cells from blood. Receptors originate from a woman in her sixties or seventies with HTLV-1-associated myelopathy (HAM/TSP).

In its sample, this clonotype was seen a few times. The V and J genes are TRBV20-1 and TRBJ1-2, with TRBD1 as a possible D gene (6 bases). There are 13 residues in the CDR3. Per the germline V gene, CDR1 is DFQATT and CDR2 is SNEGSKA (reference sequence). V was pared by 6 bases and J by 7 bases, with 18 bases between. The CDR3 here is CSASMDSRGGYTF. The CDR3 nucleotides read TGCAGTGCAAGCATGGACAGTAGGGGTGGCTACACCTTC.

The chain carries TRBV5-6 and TRBJ1-6; no firm D call. CDR1 is SGHDT and CDR2 is YYEEEE in the germline V gene. The V end was cut by 4 bases, the J end by 16 bases, with 15 bases between. The CDR3 has 12 amino acids. As DNA, the CDR3 is TGTGCCAGCAGCCGGACCGCGGTCGGGCTCCACTTT. Amino acids: CASSRTAVGLHF.

This clonotype came up many times. The rearrangement joins TRBV7-8 to TRBJ2-3, with TRBD2 matching 8 bases. The CDR3 spans 15 residues. Germline V gene lookup returns CDR1 SGHVS and CDR2 FQNEAQ. The ends lost 3 bases at V and 4 bases at J; junction bases unmatched: 6. CDR3 sequence reads: CASSFAGGHSDTQYF. The CDR3 nucleotides are TGTGCCAGCAGCTTTGCGGGGGGCCATTCAGATACGCAGTATTTT. The full variable domain, with the rest looked up from reference TRBV7-8 and TRBJ2-3, is GAGVSQSPRYKVAKRGQDVALRCDPISGHVSLFWYQQALGQGPEFLTYFQNEAQLDKSGLPSDRFFAERPEGSVSTLKIQRTQQEDSAVYLCASSFAGGHSDTQYFGPGTRLTVL.

This clonotype occurred many times. Written as DNA, the CDR3 is TGCGCCAGCAGCTTGGACGGCACCGGGGAGCTGTTTTTT. Translation gives CASSLDGTGELFF. The chain carries TRBV5-1 and TRBJ2-2; no firm D call. In germline, CDR1 is SGHRS, CDR2 YFSETQ. The CDR3 runs 13 residues. Between the trimmed V and J ends, which lost 0 bases and 4 bases, there was a span of 4 bases.

This clonotype was recorded at least ten times. The V call is TRBV29-1, the J call TRBJ1-1; TRBD1 matches at 7 bases. The CDR3 runs to 14 residues. The J segment lost 3 bases and the V segment lost 4 bases, leaving 8 bases of the junction unmatched. Germline V gives CDR1 SQVTM, CDR2 ANQGSEA. The CDR3 reads CSVAQGEEDTEAFF. The CDR3 DNA sequence: TGCAGCGTTGCCCAGGGGGAGGAGGACACTGAAGCTTTCTTT.